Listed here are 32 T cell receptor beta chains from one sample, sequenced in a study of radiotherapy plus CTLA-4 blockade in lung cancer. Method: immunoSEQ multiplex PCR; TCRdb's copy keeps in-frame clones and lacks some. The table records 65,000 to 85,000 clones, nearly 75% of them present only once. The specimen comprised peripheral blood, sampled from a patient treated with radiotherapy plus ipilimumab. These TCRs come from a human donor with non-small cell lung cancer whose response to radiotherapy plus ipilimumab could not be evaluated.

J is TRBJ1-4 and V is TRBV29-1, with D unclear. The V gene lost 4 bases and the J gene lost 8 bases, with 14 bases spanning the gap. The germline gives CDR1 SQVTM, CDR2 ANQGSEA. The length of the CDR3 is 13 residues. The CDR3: CSVAPSAGEKLFF. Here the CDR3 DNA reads TGCAGCGTTGCCCCATCGGCGGGCGAAAAACTGTTTTTT.

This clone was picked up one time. This chain's CDR3 is CASSVQGSYGYTF. The CDR3 bases are TGTGCCAGCAGCGTACAGGGCTCCTATGGCTACACCTTC. This sequence joins TRBV9 and TRBJ1-2, with a weak D call TRBD1 (5 bases). This CDR3 is built from 13 residues. Germline V gene lookup returns CDR1 SGDLS and CDR2 YYNGEE. Trimming cost V 1 base and J 4 bases, with 8 bases left between them.

CDR3 nucleotides: TGCGCCAGCAGCCAAGATAGCGGGGTTACCTACGAGCAGTACTTC. It specifies CASSQDSGVTYEQYF. The V and J genes are TRBV4-3 and TRBJ2-7, with 8 positions matching TRBD2. Germline assignment: CDR1 LGHNA and CDR2 YSLEER. The ends lost 0 bases at V and 2 bases at J; junction bases unmatched: 3. The CDR3 extends over 15 amino acids.

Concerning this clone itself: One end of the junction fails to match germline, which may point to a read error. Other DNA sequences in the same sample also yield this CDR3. CDR3 nucleotide sequence: TGTGCCAGCGGAGGGATATACTACGAAGCTTTCTTT. Residues: CASGGIYYEAFF. The chain is built from TRBV10-2 and TRBJ1-1, with D unclear. This CDR3 is built from 12 residues. CDR1 and CDR2 from the germline V gene are WSHSY and SAAADI.

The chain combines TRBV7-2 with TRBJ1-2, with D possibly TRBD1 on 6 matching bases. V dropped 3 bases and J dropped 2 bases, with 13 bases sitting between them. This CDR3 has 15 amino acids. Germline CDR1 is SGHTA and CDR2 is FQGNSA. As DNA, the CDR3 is TGTGCCAGCAGCTTTCAAGCAGGGGTAAACTATGGCTACACCTTC. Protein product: CASSFQAGVNYGYTF.

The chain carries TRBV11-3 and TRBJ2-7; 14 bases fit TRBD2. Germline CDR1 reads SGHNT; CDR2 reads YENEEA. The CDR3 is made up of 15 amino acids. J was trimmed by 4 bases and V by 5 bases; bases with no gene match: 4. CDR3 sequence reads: CASSPGTSGSYEQYF. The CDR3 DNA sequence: TGTGCCAGCAGCCCAGGGACTAGCGGGAGTTACGAGCAGTACTTC.

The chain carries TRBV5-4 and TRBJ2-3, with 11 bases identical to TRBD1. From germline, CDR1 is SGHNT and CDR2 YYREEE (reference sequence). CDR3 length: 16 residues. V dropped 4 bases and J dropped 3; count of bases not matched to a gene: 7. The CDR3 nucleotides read TGTGCCAGCAGCGTTCGCGGACAGGGGGCAACAGATACGCAGTATTTT. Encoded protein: CASSVRGQGATDTQYF.

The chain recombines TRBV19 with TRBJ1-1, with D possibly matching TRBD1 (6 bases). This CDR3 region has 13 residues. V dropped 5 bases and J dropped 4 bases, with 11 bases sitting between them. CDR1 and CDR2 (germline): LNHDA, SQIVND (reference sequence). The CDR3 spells CASSFTGSTEAFF. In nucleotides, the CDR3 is TGTGCCAGTAGTTTTACAGGGAGCACTGAAGCTTTCTTT.

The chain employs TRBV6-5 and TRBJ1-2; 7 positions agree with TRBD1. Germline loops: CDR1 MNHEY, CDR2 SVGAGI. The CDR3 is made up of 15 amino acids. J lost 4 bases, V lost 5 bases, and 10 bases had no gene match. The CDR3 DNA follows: TGTGCCAGCAGTCGCACAGGGGCCCTTGGCTATGGCTACACCTTC. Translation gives CASSRTGALGYGYTF.

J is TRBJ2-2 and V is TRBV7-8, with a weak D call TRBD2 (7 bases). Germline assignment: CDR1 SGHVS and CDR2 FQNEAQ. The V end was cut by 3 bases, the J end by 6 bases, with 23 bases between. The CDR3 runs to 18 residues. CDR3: CASSFRGDGGPWAGELFF. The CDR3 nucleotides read TGTGCCAGCAGCTTCCGTGGTGACGGGGGGCCTTGGGCCGGGGAGCTGTTTTTT. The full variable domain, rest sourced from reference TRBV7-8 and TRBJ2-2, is GAGVSQSPRYKVAKRGQDVALRCDPISGHVSLFWYQQALGQGPEFLTYFQNEAQLDKSGLPSDRFFAERPEGSVSTLKIQRTQQEDSAVYLCASSFRGDGGPWAGELFFGEGSRLTVL.

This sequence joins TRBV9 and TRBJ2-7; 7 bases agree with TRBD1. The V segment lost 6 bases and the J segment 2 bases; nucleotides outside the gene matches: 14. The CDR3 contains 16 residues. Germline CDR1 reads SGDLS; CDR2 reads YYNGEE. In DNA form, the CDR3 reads TGTGCCAGCACCGCATCCAAAGGGGGCACAACCTACGAGCAGTACTTC. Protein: CASTASKGGTTYEQYF.

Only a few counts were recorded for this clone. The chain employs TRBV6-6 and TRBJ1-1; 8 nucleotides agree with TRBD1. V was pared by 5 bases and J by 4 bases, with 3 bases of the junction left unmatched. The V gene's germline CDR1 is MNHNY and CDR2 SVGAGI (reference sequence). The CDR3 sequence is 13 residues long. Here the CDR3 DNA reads TGTGCCAGCAGTGCAGGGGGCGGCACTGAAGCTTTCTTT. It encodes CASSAGGGTEAFF.

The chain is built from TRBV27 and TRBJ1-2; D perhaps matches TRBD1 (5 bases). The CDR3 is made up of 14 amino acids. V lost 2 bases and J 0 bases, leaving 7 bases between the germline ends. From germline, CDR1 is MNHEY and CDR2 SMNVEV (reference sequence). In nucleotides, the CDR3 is TGTGCCAGCAGTTTAAAAGGGGCTAACTATGGCTACACCTTC. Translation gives CASSLKGANYGYTF.

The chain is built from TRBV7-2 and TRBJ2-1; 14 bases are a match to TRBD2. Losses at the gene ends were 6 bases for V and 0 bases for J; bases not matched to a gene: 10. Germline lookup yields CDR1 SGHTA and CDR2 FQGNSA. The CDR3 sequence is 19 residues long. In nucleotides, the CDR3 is TGTGCCAGCAGTCTGGGACTAGCGGGGGCCCTAAGCTCCTACAATGAGCAGTTCTTC. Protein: CASSLGLAGALSSYNEQFF.

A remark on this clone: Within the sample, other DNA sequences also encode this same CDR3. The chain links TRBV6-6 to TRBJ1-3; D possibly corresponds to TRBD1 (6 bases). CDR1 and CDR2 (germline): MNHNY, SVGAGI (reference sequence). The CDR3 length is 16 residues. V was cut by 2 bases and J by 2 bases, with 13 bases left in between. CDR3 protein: CASSYGAGETGNTIYF. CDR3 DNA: TGTGCCAGCAGTTACGGGGCAGGGGAAACTGGAAACACCATATATTTT.

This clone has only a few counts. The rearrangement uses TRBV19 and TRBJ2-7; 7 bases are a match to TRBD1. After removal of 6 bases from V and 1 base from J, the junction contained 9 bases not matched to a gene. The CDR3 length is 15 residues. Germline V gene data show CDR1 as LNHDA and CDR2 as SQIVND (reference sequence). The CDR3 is CASSPDRERSYEQYF. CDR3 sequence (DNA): TGTGCCAGTAGCCCAGACAGGGAACGGTCCTACGAGCAGTACTTC.

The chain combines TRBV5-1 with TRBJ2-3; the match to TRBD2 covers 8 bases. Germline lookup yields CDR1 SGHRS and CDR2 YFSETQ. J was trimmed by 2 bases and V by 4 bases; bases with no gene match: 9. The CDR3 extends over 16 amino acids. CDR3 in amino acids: CASSPKTSGFTDTQYF. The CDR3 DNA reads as TGCGCCAGCAGCCCGAAAACTAGCGGCTTCACAGATACGCAGTATTTT.

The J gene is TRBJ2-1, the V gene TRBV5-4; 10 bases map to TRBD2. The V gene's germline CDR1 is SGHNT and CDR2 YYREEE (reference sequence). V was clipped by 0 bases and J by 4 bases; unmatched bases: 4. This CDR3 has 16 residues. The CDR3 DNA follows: TGTGCCAGCAGCTTGGGGGGGACTAGCGTTTACAATGAGCAGTTCTTC. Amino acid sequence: CASSLGGTSVYNEQFF.

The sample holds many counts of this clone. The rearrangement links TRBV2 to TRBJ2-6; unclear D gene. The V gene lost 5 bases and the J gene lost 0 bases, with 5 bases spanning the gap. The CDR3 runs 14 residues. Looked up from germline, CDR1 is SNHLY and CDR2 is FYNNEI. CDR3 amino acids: CASSPDSGANVLTF. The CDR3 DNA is TGTGCCAGCAGTCCAGACTCTGGGGCCAACGTCCTGACTTTC.

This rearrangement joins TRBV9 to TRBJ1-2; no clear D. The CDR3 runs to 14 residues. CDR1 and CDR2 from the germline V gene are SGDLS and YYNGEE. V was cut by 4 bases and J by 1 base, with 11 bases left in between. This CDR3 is CASSPRVDNYGYTF. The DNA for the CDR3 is TGTGCCAGCAGCCCCCGGGTCGATAACTATGGCTACACCTTC.

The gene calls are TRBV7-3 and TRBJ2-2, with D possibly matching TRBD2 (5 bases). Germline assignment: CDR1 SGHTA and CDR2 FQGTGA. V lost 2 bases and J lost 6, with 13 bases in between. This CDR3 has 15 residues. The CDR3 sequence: CASSLGSPGAGELFF. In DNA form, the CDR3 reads TGTGCCAGCAGCTTAGGATCTCCCGGGGCCGGGGAGCTGTTTTTT.

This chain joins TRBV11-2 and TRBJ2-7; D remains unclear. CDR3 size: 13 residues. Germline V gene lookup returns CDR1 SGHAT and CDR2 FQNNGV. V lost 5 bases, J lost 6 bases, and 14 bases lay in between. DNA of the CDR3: TGTGCCAGCAGCCAGTTACGGCCAGGCGAGCAGTACTTC. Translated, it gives CASSQLRPGEQYF.

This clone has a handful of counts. CDR3 loop: CASSEFGLATDEQFF. CDR3 nucleotide sequence: TGCGCCAGCAGTGAGTTCGGACTAGCTACGGATGAGCAGTTCTTC. The rearrangement uses TRBV10-1 and TRBJ2-1; 8 positions match TRBD2. This CDR3 region has 15 residues. With 1 base clipped from V and 8 bases from J, the junction kept 7 bases outside the gene matches. Germline V gene data show CDR1 as WNHNN and CDR2 as SYGVQD (reference sequence).

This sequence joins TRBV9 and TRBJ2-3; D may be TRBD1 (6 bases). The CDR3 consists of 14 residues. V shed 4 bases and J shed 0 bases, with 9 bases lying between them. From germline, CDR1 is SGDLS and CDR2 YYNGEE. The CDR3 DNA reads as TGTGCCAGCAGCCCGACAGGCAGCACAGATACGCAGTATTTT. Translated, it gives CASSPTGSTDTQYF.

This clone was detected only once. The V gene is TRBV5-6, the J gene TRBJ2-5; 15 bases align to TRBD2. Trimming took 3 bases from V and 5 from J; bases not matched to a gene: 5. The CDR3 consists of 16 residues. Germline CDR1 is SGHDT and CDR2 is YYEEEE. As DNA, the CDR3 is TGTGCCAGCAGCTCTCCCGGGACTAGCGGGGGGGAGACCCAGTACTTC. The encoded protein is CASSSPGTSGGETQYF.

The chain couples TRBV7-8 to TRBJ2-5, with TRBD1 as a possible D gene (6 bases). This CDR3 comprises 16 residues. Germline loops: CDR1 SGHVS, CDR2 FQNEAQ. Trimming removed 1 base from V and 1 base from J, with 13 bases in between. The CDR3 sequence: CASSLGPTGSQETQYF. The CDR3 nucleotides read TGTGCCAGCAGCTTAGGTCCAACAGGGAGCCAAGAGACCCAGTACTTC. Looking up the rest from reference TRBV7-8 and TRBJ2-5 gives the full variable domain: GAGVSQSPRYKVAKRGQDVALRCDPISGHVSLFWYQQALGQGPEFLTYFQNEAQLDKSGLPSDRFFAERPEGSVSTLKIQRTQQEDSAVYLCASSLGPTGSQETQYFGPGTRLLVL.

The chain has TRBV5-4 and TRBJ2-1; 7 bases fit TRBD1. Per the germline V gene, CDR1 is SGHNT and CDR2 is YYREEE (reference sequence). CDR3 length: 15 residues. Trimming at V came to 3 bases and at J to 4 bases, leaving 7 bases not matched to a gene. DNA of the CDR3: TGTGCCAGCAGCTCACGATCGGGACAGTACAATGAGCAGTTCTTC. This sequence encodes CASSSRSGQYNEQFF.

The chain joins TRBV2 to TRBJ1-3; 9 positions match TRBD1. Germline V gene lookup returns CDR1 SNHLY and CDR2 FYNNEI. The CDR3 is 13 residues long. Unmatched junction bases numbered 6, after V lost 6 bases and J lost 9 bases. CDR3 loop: CASRPGQGGTIYF. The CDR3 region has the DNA TGTGCCAGCAGACCGGGACAGGGAGGCACCATATATTTT.

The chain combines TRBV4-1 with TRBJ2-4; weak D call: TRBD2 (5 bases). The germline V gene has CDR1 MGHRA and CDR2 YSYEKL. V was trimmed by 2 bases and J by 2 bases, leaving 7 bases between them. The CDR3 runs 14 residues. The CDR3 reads CASSQPGTKNIQYF. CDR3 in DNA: TGCGCCAGCAGCCAACCCGGGACCAAAAACATTCAGTACTTC.

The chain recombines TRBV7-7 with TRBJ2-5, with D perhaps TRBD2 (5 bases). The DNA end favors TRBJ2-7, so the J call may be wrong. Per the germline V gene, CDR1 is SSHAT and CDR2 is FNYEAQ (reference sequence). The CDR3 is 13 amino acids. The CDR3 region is CASSLGDSYEQYF. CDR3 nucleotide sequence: TGTGCCAGCAGCCTCGGGGATTCCTACGAGCAGTACTTC.

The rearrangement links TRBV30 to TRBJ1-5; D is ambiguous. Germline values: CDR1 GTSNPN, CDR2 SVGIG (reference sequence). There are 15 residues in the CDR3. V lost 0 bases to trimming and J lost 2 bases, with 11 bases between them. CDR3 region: CAWSVSGYGNQPQHF. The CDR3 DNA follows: TGTGCCTGGAGTGTTTCCGGGTACGGCAATCAGCCCCAGCATTTT.

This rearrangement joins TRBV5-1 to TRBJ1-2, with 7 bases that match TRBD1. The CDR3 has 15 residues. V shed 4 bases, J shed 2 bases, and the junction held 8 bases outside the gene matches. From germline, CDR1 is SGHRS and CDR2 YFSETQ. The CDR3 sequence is CASSRDPGQNYGYTF. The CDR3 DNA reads TGCGCCAGCAGCCGAGACCCGGGACAGAACTATGGCTACACCTTC.